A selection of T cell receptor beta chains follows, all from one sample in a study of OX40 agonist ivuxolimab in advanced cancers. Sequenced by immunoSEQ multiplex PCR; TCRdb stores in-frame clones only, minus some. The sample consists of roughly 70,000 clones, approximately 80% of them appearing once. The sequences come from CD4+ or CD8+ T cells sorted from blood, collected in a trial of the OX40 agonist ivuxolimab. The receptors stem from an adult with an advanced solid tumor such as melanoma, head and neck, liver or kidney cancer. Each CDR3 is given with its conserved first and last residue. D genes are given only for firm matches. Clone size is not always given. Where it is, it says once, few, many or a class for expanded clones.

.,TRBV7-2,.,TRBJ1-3,TGTGCCAGCAGGATTATGTGGGGGGGAGGAAACACCATATATTTT,CASRIMWGGGNTIYF
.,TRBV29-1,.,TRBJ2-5,TGCAGCGTCCGGACTTTCCAAGAGACCCAGTACTTC,CSVRTFQETQYF
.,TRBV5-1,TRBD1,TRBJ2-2,TGCGCCAGCAGCTCGGACAGGGGATTTGGATACACCGGGGAGCTGTTTTTT,CASSSDRGFGYTGELFF
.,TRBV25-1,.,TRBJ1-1,TGTGCCAGCAAAGGAGATGAAGCTTTCTTT,CASKGDEAFF
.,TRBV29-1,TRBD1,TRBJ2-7,TGCAGCGCCAAGCGACAGGGGTCGAACTACGAGCAGTACTTC,CSAKRQGSNYEQYF
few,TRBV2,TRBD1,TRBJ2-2,TGTGCCAGACAACAGGGGGAGGCCGGGGAGCTGTTTTTT,CARQQGEAGELFF
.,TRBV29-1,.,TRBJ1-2,TGCAGCGTTGTAATCTCAGGCTTCTATGGCTACACCTTC,CSVVISGFYGYTF
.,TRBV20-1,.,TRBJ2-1,TGCAGTGCTAGAGGGCATGAGCAGTTCTTC,CSARGHEQFF
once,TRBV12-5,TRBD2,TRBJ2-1,TGTGCTAGTGGCTTTGCCGGGACTAGCGGGAGGGCCGCCTACAATGAGCAGTTCTTC,CASGFAGTSGRAAYNEQFF
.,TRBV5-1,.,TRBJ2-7,TGCGCCAGCAGCTTGGCCGGGGCCAGTTTCTACGAGCAGTACTTC,CASSLAGASFYEQYF
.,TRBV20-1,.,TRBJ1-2,TGCAGTGCTAGGGACAACTATGGCTACACCTTC,CSARDNYGYTF
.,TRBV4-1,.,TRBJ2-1,TGCGCCAGCAGCCAAGTTTCTGTGGTAGCTCCGAGGCAGTTCTTC,CASSQVSVVAPRQFF
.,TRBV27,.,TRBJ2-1,TGTGCCAGCAGTTTCAACTTCCTACCGGACCGAATCGACAATGAGCAGTTCTTC,CASSFNFLPDRIDNEQFF
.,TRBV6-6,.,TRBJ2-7,TGTGCCAGCAGTTACTCGAACAAGGACTACGAGCAGTACTTC,CASSYSNKDYEQYF
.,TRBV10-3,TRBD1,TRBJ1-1,TGTGCCATCAGTGACTCCGGGACAGGGGGGAACACTGAAGCTTTCTTT,CAISDSGTGGNTEAFF
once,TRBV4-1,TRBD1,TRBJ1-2,TGCGCCAGCAGCCAAGATTTGGGTTGGGACAGGGCTACAAGTAGGATTGGCTACACCTTC,CASSQDLGWDRATSRIGYTF
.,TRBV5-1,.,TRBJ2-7,TGCGCCAGCAGCTTGCCCGCGGGAAACACCTACGAGCAGTACTTC,CASSLPAGNTYEQYF
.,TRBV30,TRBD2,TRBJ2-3,TGTGCCTGGACCCCGGGACTAGCGGACACAGATACGCAGTATTTT,CAWTPGLADTDTQYF
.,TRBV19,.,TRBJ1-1,TGTGCCAGTAGTACTAACTTAGGGTTTGAAGCTTTCTTT,CASSTNLGFEAFF
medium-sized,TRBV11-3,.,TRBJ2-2,TGTGCCAGCAGCTTAGCCCAGTACACCGGGGAGCTGTTTTTT,CASSLAQYTGELFF
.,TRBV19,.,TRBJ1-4,TGTGCCAGTAGTATGAGTTATGAAAAACTGTTTTTT,CASSMSYEKLFF
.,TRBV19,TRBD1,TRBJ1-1,TGTGCCAGTAGCGAGGACAGGCATAACACTGAAGCTTTCTTT,CASSEDRHNTEAFF
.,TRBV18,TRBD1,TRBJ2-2,TGTGCCAGCTCACTCGGGACAGGGCAGACCGGGGAGCTGTTTTTT,CASSLGTGQTGELFF
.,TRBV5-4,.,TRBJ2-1,TGTGCCAGCAGCTTGGTACGGGACTCCTACAATGAGCAGTTCTTC,CASSLVRDSYNEQFF
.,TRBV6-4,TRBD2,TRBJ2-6,TGTGCCAGCAGTGAGCGGGGGGGCTCTGGGGCCAACGTCCTGACTTTC,CASSERGGSGANVLTF
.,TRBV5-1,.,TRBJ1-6,TGCGCCAGCAGCATGGAAAAAGGTTCACCCCTCCACTTT,CASSMEKGSPLHF
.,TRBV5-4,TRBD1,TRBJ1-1,TGTGCCAGCAGCAAGGGACAGACCTTGAACACTGAAGCTTTCTTT,CASSKGQTLNTEAFF
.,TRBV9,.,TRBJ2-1,TGTGCCAGCAGCGTAGGAGCGTTTGTTGGTGAGGGTGAGCAGTTCTTC,CASSVGAFVGEGEQFF
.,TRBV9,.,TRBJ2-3,TGTGCCAGCAGCGTATCCCGAAGGGGCACAGATACGCAGTATTTT,CASSVSRRGTDTQYF
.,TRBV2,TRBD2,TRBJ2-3,TGTGCCAGCGGGGGGGAGCTAGGTCCAGATACGCAGTATTTT,CASGGELGPDTQYF
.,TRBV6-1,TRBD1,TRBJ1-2,TGTGCCAGCAGTGAAGCGACAGGGGGCGGGGGGGGCTACACCTTC,CASSEATGGGGGYTF
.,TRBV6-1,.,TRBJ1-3,TGTGCCAGCAGTCCCCGGAGGGCAACTGGAAACACCATATATTTT,CASSPRRATGNTIYF
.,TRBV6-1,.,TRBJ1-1,TGTGCCAGCAGTGAATGGGGGGGGACTGAAGCTTTCTTT,CASSEWGGTEAFF
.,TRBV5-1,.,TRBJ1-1,TGCGCCAGCAGCTTGGCCGGGGCAGATTACAACACTGAAGCTTTCTTT,CASSLAGADYNTEAFF
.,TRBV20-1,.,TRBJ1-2,TGCAGTGCTTACAGGGATGGCTACACCTTC,CSAYRDGYTF
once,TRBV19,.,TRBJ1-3,TGTGCCAGTCGTAAATTTGGGACCGACTCTGGAAACACCATATATTTT,CASRKFGTDSGNTIYF
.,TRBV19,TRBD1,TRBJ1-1,TGTGCCAGTAGTATAACAGGGGTGAGCACTGAAGCTTTCTTT,CASSITGVSTEAFF
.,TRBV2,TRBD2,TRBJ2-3,TGTGCCAGCAGTGAATTCGGGGGGGGGATCACAGATACGCAGTATTTT,CASSEFGGGITDTQYF